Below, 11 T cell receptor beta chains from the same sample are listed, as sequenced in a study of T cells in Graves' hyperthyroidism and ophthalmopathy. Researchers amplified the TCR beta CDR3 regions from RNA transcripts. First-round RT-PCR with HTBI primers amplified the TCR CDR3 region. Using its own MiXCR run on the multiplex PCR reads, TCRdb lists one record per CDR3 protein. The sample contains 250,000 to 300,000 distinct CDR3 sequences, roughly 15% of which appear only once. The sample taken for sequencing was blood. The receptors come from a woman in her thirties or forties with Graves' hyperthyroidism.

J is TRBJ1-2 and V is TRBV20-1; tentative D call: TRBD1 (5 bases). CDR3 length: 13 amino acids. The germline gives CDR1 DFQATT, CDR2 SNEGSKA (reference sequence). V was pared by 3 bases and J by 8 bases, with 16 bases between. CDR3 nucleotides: TGCAGTGCTAGCGTCGGGGGTCTTCGGGGCTACACCTTC. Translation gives CSASVGGLRGYTF.

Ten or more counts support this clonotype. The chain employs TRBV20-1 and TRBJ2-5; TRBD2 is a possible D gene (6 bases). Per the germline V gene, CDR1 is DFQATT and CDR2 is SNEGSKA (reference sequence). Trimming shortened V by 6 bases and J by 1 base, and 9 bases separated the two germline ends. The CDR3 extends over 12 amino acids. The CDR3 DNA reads TGCAGTGCGGGGGACTTCCAAGAGACCCAGTACTTC. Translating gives CSAGDFQETQYF.

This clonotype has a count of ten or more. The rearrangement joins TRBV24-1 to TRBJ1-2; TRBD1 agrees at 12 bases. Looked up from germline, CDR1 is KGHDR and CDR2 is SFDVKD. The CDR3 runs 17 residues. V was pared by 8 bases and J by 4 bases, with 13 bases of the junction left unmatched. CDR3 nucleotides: TGTGCCACCACTCTCCCTGGGACAGGGGGCGCGAGCTATGGCTACACCTTC. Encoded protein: CATTLPGTGGASYGYTF.

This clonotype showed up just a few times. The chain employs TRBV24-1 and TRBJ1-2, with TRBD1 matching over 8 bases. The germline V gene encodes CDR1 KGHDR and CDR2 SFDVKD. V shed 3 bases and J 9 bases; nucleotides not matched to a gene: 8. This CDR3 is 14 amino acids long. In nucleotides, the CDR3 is TGTGCCACCAGTGATGGGACAGGTCCCCTCCGCTACACCTTC. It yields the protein CATSDGTGPLRYTF.

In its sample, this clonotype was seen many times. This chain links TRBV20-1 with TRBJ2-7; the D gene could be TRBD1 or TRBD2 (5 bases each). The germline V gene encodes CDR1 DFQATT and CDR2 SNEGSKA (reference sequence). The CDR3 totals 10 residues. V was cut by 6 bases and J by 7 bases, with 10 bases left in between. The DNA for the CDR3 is TGCAGTGCGGGGACGGAAGAGCAGTACTTC. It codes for CSAGTEEQYF.

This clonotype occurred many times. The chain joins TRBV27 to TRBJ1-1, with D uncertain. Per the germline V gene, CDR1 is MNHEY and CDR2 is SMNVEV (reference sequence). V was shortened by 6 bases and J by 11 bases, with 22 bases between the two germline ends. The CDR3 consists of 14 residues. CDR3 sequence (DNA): TGTGCCAGCAGCCCATCCTTGACCCCGGGGTGGGCTTTCTTT. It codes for CASSPSLTPGWAFF.

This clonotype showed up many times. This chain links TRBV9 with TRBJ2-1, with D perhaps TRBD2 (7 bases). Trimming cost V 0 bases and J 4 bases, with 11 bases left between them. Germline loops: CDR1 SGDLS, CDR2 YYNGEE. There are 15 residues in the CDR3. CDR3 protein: CASSVEGGGYNEQFF. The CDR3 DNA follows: TGTGCCAGCAGCGTAGAGGGAGGGGGTTACAATGAGCAGTTCTTC.

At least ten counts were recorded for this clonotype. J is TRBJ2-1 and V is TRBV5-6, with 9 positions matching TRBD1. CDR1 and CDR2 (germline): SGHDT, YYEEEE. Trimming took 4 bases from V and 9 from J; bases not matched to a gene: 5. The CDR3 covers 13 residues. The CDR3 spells CASSRGQGLEQFF. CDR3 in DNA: TGTGCCAGCAGCAGGGGACAGGGCCTTGAGCAGTTCTTC. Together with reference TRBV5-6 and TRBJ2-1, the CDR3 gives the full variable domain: DAGVTQSPTHLIKTRGQQVTLRCSPKSGHDTVSWYQQALGQGPQFIFQYYEEEERQRGNFPDRFSGHQFPNYSSELNVNALLLGDSALYLCASSRGQGLEQFFGPGTRLTVL.

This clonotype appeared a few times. The CDR3 loop reads CASSQGSGRGQFF. CDR3 DNA sequence: TGTGCCAGCAGCCAAGGCTCCGGGCGGGGGCAGTTCTTC. This rearrangement joins TRBV3-1 to TRBJ2-1, with a tentative D call TRBD2 (6 bases). The V end lost 1 base, the J end lost 12 bases, and 13 bases lay between the germline ends. Germline V lookup: CDR1 LGHDT, CDR2 YNNKEL (reference sequence). The CDR3 is made up of 13 amino acids.

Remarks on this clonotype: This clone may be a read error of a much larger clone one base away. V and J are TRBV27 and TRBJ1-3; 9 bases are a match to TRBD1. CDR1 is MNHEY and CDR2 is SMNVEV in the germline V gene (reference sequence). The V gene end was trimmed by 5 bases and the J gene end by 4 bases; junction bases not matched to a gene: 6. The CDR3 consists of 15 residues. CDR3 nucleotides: TGTGCCAGCAGTGATGCGGGACAGGGCGGAAACACCATATATTTT. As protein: CASSDAGQGGNTIYF.

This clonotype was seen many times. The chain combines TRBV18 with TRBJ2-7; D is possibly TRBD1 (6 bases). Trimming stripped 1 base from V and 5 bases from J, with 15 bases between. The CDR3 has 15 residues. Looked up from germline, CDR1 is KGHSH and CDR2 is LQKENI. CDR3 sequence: CASSPRTGQPNEQYF. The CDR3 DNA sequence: TGTGCCAGCTCACCACGGACTGGACAGCCTAACGAGCAGTACTTC. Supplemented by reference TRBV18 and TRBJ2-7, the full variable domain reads NAGVMQNPRHLVRRRGQEARLRCSPMKGHSHVYWYRQLPEEGLKFMVYLQKENIIDESGMPKERFSAEFPKEGPSILRIQQVVRGDSAAYFCASSPRTGQPNEQYFGPGTRLTVT.